This T cell receptor (beta chain) was retrieved from a study of blood T cell repertoires in COVID-19. In the study overall: Recovered Cohort 3 donors showed two negative PCRs, clearance, or symptom resolution. The United States, Italy and Spain provided the acute and convalescent COVID-19 samples. From T cells, B-cell-depleted T cells, or PBMCs came the material, which was cDNA or gDNA.

Individuals drawn from approximately 26 US areas were about 18 to 90 years old. V was shortened by 0 bases and J by 0 bases, with 12 bases between the two germline ends. Germline CDR1 KGHSY, CDR2 FQNENV. CDR3 length: 16 residues. Some clones are missing from TCRdb's copy, which holds only in-frame ones; the method was immunoSEQ multiplex PCR. Of about 210,000 clones listed, roughly 86% are singletons. The sample comprised PBMCs or T cells enriched from blood (not recorded which). This receptor was identified in a woman between 40 and 55 years old in a cohort exposed to, infected with or recovered from COVID-19 (not recorded which). The chain uses TRBV16 and TRBJ2-7, with D tentatively TRBD2 (5 bases). CDR3 nucleotide sequence: TGTGCCAGCAGCCAATCATACGGGGATAGCTCCTACGAGCAGTACTTC. Its protein is CASSQSYGDSSYEQYF.